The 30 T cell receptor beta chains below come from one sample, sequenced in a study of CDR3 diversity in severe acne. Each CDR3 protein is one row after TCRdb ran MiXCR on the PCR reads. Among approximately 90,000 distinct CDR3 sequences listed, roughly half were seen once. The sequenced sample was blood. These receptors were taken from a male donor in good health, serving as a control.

CDR3 coding DNA: TGTGCCACCAGTGATGGGCAGGGGAACTATGGCTACACCTTC. It encodes CATSDGQGNYGYTF. V and J are TRBV24-1 and TRBJ1-2; a possible D gene is TRBD1 (6 bases). Germline V CDR1 and CDR2: KGHDR, SFDVKD. The CDR3 is 14 amino acids. With 3 bases removed from V and 2 bases from J, the gap between germline ends came to 9 bases.

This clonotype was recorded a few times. CDR3 in DNA: TGTGCCAGCAGTTGGGGGACTAGCTCCTACGAGCAGTACTTC. Its protein is CASSWGTSSYEQYF. The V and J genes are TRBV27 and TRBJ2-7; TRBD2 agrees at 8 bases. After removal of 4 bases from V and 0 bases from J, the junction contained 2 bases not matched to a gene. The germline V gene has CDR1 MNHEY and CDR2 SMNVEV (reference sequence). The CDR3 has 14 amino acids.

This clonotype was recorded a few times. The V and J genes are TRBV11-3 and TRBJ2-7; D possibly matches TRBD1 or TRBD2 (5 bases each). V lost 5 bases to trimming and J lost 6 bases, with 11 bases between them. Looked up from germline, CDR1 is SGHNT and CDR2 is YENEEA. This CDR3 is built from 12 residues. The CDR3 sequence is CASSPGTPEQYF. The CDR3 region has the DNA TGTGCCAGCAGCCCCGGGACCCCCGAGCAGTACTTC.

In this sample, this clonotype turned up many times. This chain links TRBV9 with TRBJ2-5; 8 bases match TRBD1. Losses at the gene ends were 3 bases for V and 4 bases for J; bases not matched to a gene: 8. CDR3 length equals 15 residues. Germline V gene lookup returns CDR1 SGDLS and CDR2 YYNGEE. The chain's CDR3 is CASSATGGSSETQYF. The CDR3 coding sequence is TGTGCCAGCAGCGCCACAGGGGGGTCGTCAGAGACCCAGTACTTC.

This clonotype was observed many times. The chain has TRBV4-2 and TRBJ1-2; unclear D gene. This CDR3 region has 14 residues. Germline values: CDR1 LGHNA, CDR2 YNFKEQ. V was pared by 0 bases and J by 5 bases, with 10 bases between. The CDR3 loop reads CASSQDSDPYGYTF. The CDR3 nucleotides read TGTGCCAGCAGCCAAGATTCGGACCCGTATGGCTACACCTTC.

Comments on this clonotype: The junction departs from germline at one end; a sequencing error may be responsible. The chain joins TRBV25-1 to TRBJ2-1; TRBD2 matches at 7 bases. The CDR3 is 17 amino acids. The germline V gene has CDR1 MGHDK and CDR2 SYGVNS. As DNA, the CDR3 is TGTGCCTGCAGTGCTCCCGCGTTTGGAGCGGGGAACAATGAGCAGTTCTTC. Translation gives CACSAPAFGAGNNEQFF.

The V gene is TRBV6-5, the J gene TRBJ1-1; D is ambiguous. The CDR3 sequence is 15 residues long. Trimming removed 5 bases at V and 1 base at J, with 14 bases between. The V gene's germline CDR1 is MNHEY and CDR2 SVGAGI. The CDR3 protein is CASSRGVSGNTEAFF. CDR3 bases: TGTGCCAGCAGTCGCGGTGTATCCGGGAACACTGAAGCTTTCTTT.

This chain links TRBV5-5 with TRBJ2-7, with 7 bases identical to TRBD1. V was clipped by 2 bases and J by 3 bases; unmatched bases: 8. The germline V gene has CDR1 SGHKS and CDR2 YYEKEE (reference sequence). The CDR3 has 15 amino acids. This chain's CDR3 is CASSLATGKDYEQYF. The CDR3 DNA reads TGTGCCAGCAGCTTAGCGACAGGGAAAGACTACGAGCAGTACTTC. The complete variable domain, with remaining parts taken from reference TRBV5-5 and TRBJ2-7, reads DAGVTQSPTHLIKTRGQQVTLRCSPISGHKSVSWYQQVLGQGPQFIFQYYEKEERGRGNFPDRFSARQFPNYSSELNVNALLLGDSALYLCASSLATGKDYEQYFGPGTRLTVT.

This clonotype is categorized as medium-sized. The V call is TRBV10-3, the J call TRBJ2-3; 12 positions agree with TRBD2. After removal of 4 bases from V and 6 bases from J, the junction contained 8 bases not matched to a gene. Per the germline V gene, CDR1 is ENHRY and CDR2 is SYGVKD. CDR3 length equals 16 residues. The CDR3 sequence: CAISGASGRARDTQYF. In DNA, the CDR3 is TGTGCCATCAGTGGGGCTAGCGGGAGGGCCCGGGATACGCAGTATTTT.

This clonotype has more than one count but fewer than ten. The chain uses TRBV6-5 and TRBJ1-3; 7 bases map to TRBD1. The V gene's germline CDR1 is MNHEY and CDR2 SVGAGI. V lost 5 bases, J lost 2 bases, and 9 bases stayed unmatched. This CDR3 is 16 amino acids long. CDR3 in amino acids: CASSAQGQLAGNTIYF. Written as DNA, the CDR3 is TGTGCCAGCAGTGCCCAGGGACAGCTCGCTGGAAACACCATATATTTT.

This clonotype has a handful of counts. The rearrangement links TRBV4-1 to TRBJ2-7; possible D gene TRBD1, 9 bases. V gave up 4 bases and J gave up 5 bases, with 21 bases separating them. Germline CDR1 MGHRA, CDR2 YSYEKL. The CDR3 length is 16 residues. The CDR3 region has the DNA TGCGCCAGCAGCCCCCGGGGGGGACAGGGTTCTCACGAGCAGTACTTC. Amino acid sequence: CASSPRGGQGSHEQYF.

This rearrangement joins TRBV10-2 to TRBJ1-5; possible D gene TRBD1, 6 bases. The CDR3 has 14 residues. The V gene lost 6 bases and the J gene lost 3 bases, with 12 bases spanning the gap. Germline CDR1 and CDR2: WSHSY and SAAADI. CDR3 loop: CASSLGQFNQPQHF. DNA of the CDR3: TGCGCCAGCAGCTTAGGACAGTTCAATCAGCCCCAGCATTTT.

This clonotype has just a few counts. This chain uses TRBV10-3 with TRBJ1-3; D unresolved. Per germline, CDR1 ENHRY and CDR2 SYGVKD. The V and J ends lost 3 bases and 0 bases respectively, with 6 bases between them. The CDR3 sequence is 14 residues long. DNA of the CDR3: TGTGCCATCAGTGACGATTTCTCTGGAAACACCATATATTTT. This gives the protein CAISDDFSGNTIYF.

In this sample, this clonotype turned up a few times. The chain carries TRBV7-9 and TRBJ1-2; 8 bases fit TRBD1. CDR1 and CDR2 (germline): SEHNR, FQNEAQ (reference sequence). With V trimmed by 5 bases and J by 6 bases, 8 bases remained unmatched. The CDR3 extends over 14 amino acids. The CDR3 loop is CASSPRQGMDGYTF. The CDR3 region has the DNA TGTGCCAGCAGCCCACGACAGGGGATGGATGGCTACACCTTC.

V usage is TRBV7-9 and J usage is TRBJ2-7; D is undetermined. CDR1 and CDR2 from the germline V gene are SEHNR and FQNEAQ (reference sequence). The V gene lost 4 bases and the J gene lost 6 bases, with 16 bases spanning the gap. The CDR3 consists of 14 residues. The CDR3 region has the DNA TGTGCCAGCAGCTCCGTGAATGGGATCTGCGAGCAGTACTTC. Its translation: CASSSVNGICEQYF.

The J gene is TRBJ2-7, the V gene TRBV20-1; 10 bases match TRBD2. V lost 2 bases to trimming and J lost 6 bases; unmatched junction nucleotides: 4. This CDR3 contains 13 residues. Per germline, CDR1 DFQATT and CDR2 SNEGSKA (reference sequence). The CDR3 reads CSARLAGVREQYF. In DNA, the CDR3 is TGCAGTGCTAGACTAGCGGGAGTTCGCGAGCAGTACTTC.

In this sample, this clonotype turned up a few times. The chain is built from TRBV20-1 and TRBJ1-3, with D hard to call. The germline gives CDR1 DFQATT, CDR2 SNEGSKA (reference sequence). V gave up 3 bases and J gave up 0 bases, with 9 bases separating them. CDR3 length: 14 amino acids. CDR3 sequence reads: CSASPIHSGNTIYF. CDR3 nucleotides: TGCAGTGCTAGCCCTATCCACTCTGGAAACACCATATATTTT.

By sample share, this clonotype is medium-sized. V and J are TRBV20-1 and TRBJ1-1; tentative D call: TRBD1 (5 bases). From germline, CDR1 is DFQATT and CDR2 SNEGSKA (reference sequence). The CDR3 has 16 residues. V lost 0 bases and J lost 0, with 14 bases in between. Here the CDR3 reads CSARDLAGRVNTEAFF. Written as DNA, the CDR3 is TGCAGTGCTAGAGATCTCGCAGGGAGGGTGAACACTGAAGCTTTCTTT.

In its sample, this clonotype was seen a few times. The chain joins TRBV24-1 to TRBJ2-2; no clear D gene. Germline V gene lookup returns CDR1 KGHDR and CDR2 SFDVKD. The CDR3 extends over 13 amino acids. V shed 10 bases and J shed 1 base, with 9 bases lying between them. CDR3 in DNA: TGTGCCACTTTATCGGGGAACACCGGGGAGCTGTTTTTT. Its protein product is CATLSGNTGELFF.

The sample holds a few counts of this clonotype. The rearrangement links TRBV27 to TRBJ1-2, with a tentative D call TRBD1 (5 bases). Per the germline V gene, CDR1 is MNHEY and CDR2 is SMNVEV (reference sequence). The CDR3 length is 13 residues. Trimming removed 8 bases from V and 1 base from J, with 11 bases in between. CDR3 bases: TGTGCCAGCTCCAGGGAAGATAACTATGGCTACACCTTC. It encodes CASSREDNYGYTF.

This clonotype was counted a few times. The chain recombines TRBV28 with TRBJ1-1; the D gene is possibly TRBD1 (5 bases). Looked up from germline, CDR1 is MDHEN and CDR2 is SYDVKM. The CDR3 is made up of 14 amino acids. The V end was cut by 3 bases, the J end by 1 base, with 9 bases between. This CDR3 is CASSFPGENTEAFF. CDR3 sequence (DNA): TGTGCCAGCAGTTTCCCGGGGGAGAACACTGAAGCTTTCTTT.

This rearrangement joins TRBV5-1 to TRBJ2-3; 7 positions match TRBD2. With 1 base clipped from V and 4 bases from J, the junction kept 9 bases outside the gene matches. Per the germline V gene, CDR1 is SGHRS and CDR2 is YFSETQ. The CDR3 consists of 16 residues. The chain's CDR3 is CASSLSEREGPDTQYF. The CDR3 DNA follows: TGCGCCAGCAGCTTGTCGGAGCGGGAAGGTCCAGATACGCAGTATTTT.

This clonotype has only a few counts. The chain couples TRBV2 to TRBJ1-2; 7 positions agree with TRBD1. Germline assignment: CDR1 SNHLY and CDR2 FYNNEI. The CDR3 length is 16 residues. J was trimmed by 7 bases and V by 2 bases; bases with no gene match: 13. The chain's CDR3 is CASSEWAGGNGSGYTF. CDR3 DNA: TGTGCCAGCAGTGAATGGGCAGGGGGTAATGGTAGTGGCTACACCTTC.

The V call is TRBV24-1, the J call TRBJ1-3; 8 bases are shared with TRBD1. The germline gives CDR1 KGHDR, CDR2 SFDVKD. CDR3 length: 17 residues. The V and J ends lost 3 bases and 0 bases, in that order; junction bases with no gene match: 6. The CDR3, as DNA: TGTGCCACCAGTGATGGACAGGGCTTACACTCTGGAAACACCATATATTTT. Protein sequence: CATSDGQGLHSGNTIYF.

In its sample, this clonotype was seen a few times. CDR3 region: CSASRYERDNEQYF. In DNA form, the CDR3 reads TGCAGTGCTAGCAGATACGAGCGAGACAATGAGCAGTATTTT. V and J are TRBV20-1 and TRBJ2-3; D call uncertain. Trimming pared 3 bases from V and 11 bases from J, leaving 21 bases between. This CDR3 is 14 amino acids long. Germline V CDR1 and CDR2: DFQATT, SNEGSKA (reference sequence).

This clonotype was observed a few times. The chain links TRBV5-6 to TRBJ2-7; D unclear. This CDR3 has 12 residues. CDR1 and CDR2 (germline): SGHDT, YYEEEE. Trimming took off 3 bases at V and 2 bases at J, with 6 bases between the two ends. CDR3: CASSSAPYEQYF. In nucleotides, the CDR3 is TGTGCCAGCAGCTCCGCCCCCTACGAGCAGTACTTC.

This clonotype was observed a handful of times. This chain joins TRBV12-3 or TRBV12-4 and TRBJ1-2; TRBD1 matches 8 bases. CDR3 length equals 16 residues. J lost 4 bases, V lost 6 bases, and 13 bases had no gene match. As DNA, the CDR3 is TGTGCCAGCAGATCTTCCCAGGGGGCGAGAATCTATGGCTACACCTTC. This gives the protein CASRSSQGARIYGYTF.

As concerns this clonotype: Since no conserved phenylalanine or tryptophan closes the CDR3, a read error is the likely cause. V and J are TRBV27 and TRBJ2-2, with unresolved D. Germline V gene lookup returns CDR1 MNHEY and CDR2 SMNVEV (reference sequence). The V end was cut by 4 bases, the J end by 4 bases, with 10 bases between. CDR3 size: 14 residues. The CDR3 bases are TGTGCCAGCAGTTCGTTCGGATCCACCGGGGAGCTGTTTTAT. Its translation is CASSSFGSTGELFY.

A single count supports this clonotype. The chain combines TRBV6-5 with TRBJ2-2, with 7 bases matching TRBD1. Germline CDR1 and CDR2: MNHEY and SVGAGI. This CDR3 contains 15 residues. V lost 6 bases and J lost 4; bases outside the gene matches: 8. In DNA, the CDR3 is TGTGCCAGCAGGGTGACAGGGCTTGGCACCGGGGAGCTGTTTTTT. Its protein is CASRVTGLGTGELFF.

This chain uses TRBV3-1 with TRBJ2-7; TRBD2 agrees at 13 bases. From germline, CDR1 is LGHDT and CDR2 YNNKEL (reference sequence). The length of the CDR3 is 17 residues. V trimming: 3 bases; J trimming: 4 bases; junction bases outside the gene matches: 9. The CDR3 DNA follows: TGTGCCAGCAGCCACACCCTTCGACTAGCGGGAGGATACGAGCAGTACTTC. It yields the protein CASSHTLRLAGGYEQYF.